The entry below describes one T cell receptor (beta chain). Libraries were prepared by immunoSEQ multiplex PCR; TCRdb keeps only in-frame clonotypes and omits some of them. This sample has about 150,000 clones, with about 94% found just once. These data come from a study of control samples from healthy donors and cancer patients. Germline CDR1 reads LNHDA; CDR2 reads SQIVND (reference sequence). The CDR3 length is 17 residues. The V segment lost 1 base and the J segment 4 bases; nucleotides outside the gene matches: 8. V gene TRBV19 combines with J gene TRBJ2-5; the match to TRBD1 covers 11 bases. The receptor comes from a man aged 35 to 55 in good health. Sequenced input: blood. CDR3 nucleotides: TGTGCCAGTAGTATAGGGATCGGGACAGGGGGACGAGAGACCCAGTACTTC. Translating it yields CASSIGIGTGGRETQYF. The variable domain in full, with the rest retrieved from reference TRBV19 and TRBJ2-5, is DGGITQSPKYLFRKEGQNVTLSCEQNLNHDAMYWYRQDPGQGLRLIYYSQIVNDFQKGDIAEGYSVSREKKESFPLTVTSAQKNPTAFYLCASSIGIGTGGRETQYFGPGTRLLVL.